One and the same sample provided the 18 T cell receptor beta chains below, sequenced in a study of cytomegalovirus exposure and HLA in healthy donors. The PCR ran on 60 Vbeta and 13 Jbeta primers. Data came from immunoSEQ multiplex PCR; TCRdb stores just in-frame clones and leaves some out. The table lists roughly 170,000 clones, roughly 82% of them singletons. Sequenced: PBMCs. The receptor set was obtained from a girl aged 2 to 10 in good health and CMV-seropositive.

This rearrangement joins TRBV29-1 to TRBJ1-3; TRBD1 matches 7 bases. In germline, CDR1 is SQVTM, CDR2 ANQGSEA. V dropped 5 bases and J dropped 6; count of bases not matched to a gene: 7. The CDR3 is made up of 13 amino acids. CDR3 residues: CSVKGASSNTIYF. In nucleotides, the CDR3 is TGCAGCGTTAAGGGGGCCTCCTCAAACACCATATATTTT.

This rearrangement joins TRBV15 to TRBJ2-7; D may be TRBD2 (5 bases). The CDR3 is 12 residues long. CDR1 LNHNV and CDR2 YYDKDF come from the germline V gene (reference sequence). V lost 9 bases to trimming and J lost 0 bases, with 9 bases between them. CDR3 amino acids: CATRGSSYEQYF. The CDR3 DNA sequence: TGTGCCACGAGAGGGAGCTCCTACGAGCAGTACTTC.

This rearrangement joins TRBV10-3 to TRBJ2-3, with 13 nucleotides matching TRBD2. V shed 6 bases, J shed 1 base, and the junction held 1 base outside the gene matches. CDR3 size: 15 residues. Germline lookup yields CDR1 ENHRY and CDR2 SYGVKD. CDR3 nucleotides: TGTGCCATCAGGGGGACTAGCGGGGGCACAGATACGCAGTATTTT. It yields the protein CAIRGTSGGTDTQYF.

The chain recombines TRBV10-3 with TRBJ2-7; tentatively, D is TRBD2 (5 bases). The CDR3 is 15 residues long. Germline assignment: CDR1 ENHRY and CDR2 SYGVKD. V was clipped by 4 bases and J by 4 bases, with 17 bases between them. The CDR3 sequence: CAISGSHRGLYEQYF. The CDR3 DNA follows: TGTGCCATCAGTGGATCTCATCGAGGGCTGTACGAGCAGTACTTC.

The chain couples TRBV12-5 to TRBJ2-2; D is undetermined. The ends were cut back, 1 base at V and 2 bases at J, with 17 bases in the middle. There are 18 residues in the CDR3. Germline assignment: CDR1 LGHNT and CDR2 FRNRAP. The chain's CDR3 is CASGLGTSLVTNTGELFF. The CDR3 coding sequence is TGTGCTAGTGGTTTGGGTACTTCCCTAGTTACCAACACCGGGGAGCTGTTTTTT. The full variable domain, its missing parts supplied by reference TRBV12-5 and TRBJ2-2, is DARVTQTPRHKVTEMGQEVTMRCQPILGHNTVFWYRQTMMQGLELLAYFRNRAPLDDSGMPKDRFSAEMPDATLATLKIQPSEPRDSAVYFCASGLGTSLVTNTGELFFGEGSRLTVL.

The gene calls are TRBV5-1 and TRBJ1-1; no definite D call. Germline-derived CDR1 and CDR2 are SGHRS and YFSETQ. V gave up 4 bases and J gave up 3 bases, with 16 bases separating them. The CDR3 covers 15 residues. The CDR3 DNA follows: TGCGCCAGCAGCGACCCTTCGGGTTTCTACACTGAAGCTTTCTTT. Its protein is CASSDPSGFYTEAFF.

This chain uses TRBV27 with TRBJ1-6; 7 positions match TRBD1. Germline assignment: CDR1 MNHEY and CDR2 SMNVEV (reference sequence). CDR3 length: 17 residues. V trimming: 5 bases; J trimming: 3 bases; junction bases outside the gene matches: 10. The CDR3 sequence is CASSAFPGQDYNSPLHF. The CDR3 bases are TGTGCCAGCAGTGCGTTCCCCGGACAGGACTATAATTCACCCCTCCACTTT.

This chain connects TRBV19 to TRBJ2-7, with 7 bases aligning to TRBD1. Per germline, CDR1 LNHDA and CDR2 SQIVND (reference sequence). The V and J ends lost 5 bases and 5 bases, in that order; junction bases with no gene match: 9. This CDR3 is built from 14 residues. The chain's CDR3 is CASSPGQNKHEQYF. For the CDR3, the DNA is TGTGCCAGTAGTCCGGGACAGAATAAACACGAGCAGTACTTC.

This sequence joins TRBV4-1 and TRBJ1-4; a weak D match, TRBD1 (5 bases). There are 15 residues in the CDR3. With 0 bases removed from V and 5 bases from J, the gap between germline ends came to 10 bases. The germline gives CDR1 MGHRA, CDR2 YSYEKL. This CDR3 is CASSQDARTNEKLFF. The CDR3 bases are TGCGCCAGCAGCCAAGATGCTAGGACAAATGAAAAACTGTTTTTT.

In the case of this clone: An end of the junction does not agree with germline; a read error may underlie this. The V call is TRBV6-1, the J call TRBJ2-1; D is ambiguous. The CDR3 is 13 residues long. Germline V gene data show CDR1 as MNHNS and CDR2 as SASEGT. The DNA for the CDR3 is TGTGCCAGCAGAGAAGATCCATACAATGAGCAGTTCTTC. Translation gives CASREDPYNEQFF.

This chain connects TRBV4-1 to TRBJ2-1; D remains ambiguous. The V end lost 1 base, the J end lost 0 bases, and 10 bases lay between the germline ends. Looked up from germline, CDR1 is MGHRA and CDR2 is YSYEKL. The CDR3 has 16 residues. Written as DNA, the CDR3 is TGCGCCAGCAGCCAAGGAGGTACACTCTCCTACAATGAGCAGTTCTTC. It translates to CASSQGGTLSYNEQFF.

The rearrangement links TRBV19 to TRBJ1-2; the match to TRBD1 covers 8 bases. The CDR3 has 15 residues. The ends lost 8 bases at V and 5 bases at J; junction bases unmatched: 13. Germline CDR1 LNHDA, CDR2 SQIVND (reference sequence). CDR3 sequence (DNA): TGTGCCAGTCAGGATATGTCAGGGGGCAGTTATGGCTACACCTTC. It specifies CASQDMSGGSYGYTF. Full variable domain (missing parts from reference TRBV19 and TRBJ1-2): DGGITQSPKYLFRKEGQNVTLSCEQNLNHDAMYWYRQDPGQGLRLIYYSQIVNDFQKGDIAEGYSVSREKKESFPLTVTSAQKNPTAFYLCASQDMSGGSYGYTFGSGTRLTVV.

V and J are TRBV11-2 and TRBJ1-6, with D hard to call. CDR3 length equals 15 residues. Germline V gene lookup returns CDR1 SGHAT and CDR2 FQNNGV. The V end lost 2 bases, the J end lost 3 bases, and 8 bases lay between the germline ends. CDR3 in amino acids: CASSLSSGYNSPLHF. The CDR3 region has the DNA TGTGCCAGCAGCTTATCGTCAGGCTATAATTCACCCCTCCACTTT.

V is TRBV4-1 and J is TRBJ1-4, with TRBD1 matching 8 bases. V shed 0 bases and J 6 bases; nucleotides not matched to a gene: 9. CDR1 MGHRA and CDR2 YSYEKL come from the germline V gene. The CDR3 length is 17 residues. The CDR3 here is CASSQDQGQGIDEKLFF. The CDR3 region has the DNA TGCGCCAGCAGCCAAGATCAAGGACAGGGAATCGATGAAAAACTGTTTTTT.

This clone has only one observation. This rearrangement joins TRBV4-1 to TRBJ2-3, with TRBD1 as a possible D gene (5 bases). The CDR3 totals 16 residues. The germline V and J ends were trimmed by 3 bases and 0 bases, with 13 bases remaining between them. Germline CDR1 and CDR2: MGHRA and YSYEKL. CDR3 sequence reads: CASSQWARESTDTQYF. The CDR3 coding sequence is TGCGCCAGCAGCCAGTGGGCCAGGGAAAGCACAGATACGCAGTATTTT.

On this clone: An end of the junction differs from the germline gene, which may be a read error. The V call is TRBV30, the J call TRBJ1-2; 7 nucleotides agree with TRBD1. CDR1 is GTSNPN and CDR2 is SVGIG in the germline V gene (reference sequence). The CDR3 spans 11 residues. The CDR3 DNA reads as TGCGCCGAAGGGGACAGCTGCGGCTACACCTTC. The encoded protein is CAEGDSCGYTF.

This clone was found a few times. The genes are TRBV5-6 and TRBJ1-1; weak D call: TRBD1 (5 bases). This CDR3 is built from 14 residues. From germline, CDR1 is SGHDT and CDR2 YYEEEE. Trimming took off 4 bases at V and 0 bases at J, with 10 bases between the two ends. The CDR3 loop is CASSRQSLNTEAFF. CDR3 in DNA: TGTGCCAGCAGCCGACAGTCCTTGAACACTGAAGCTTTCTTT.

This chain joins TRBV9 and TRBJ2-5, with D perhaps matching TRBD1 or TRBD2 (5 bases each). Near its end, the DNA agrees better with TRBJ2-7, so the J call may be wrong. CDR3 length: 14 amino acids. Germline values: CDR1 SGDLS, CDR2 YYNGEE. Written as DNA, the CDR3 is TGTGCCAGCAGCGTAGCTGTGGGGGACTACGAGCAGTACTTC. It encodes CASSVAVGDYEQYF.